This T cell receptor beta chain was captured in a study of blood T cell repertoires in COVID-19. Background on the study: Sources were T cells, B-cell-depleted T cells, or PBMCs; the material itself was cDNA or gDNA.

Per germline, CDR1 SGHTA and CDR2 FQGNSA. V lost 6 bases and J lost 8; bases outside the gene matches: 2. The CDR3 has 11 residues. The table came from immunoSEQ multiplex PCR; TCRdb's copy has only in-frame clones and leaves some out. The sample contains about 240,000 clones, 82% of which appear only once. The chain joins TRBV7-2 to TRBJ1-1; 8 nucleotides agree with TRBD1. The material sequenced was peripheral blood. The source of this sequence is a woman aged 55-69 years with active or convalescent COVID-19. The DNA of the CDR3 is TGTGCCAGCAGTTACAGGGGGGAAGCTTTCTTT. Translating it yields CASSYRGEAFF.